Listed here are 31 T cell receptor beta chains from one sample, sequenced in a study of T cell responses to AZD1222 COVID-19 vaccine. Sequencing was performed with immunoSEQ multiplex PCR; in TCRdb, only in-frame clones are kept and a portion is missing. The repertoire holds more than 95,000 clones, with 89% as singletons. The source material was peripheral blood, sampled 28 days after the second AZD1222 dose. The receptor set was obtained from an adult who received the AZD1222 COVID-19 vaccine.

The chain is built from TRBV6-5 and TRBJ2-7; TRBD2 matches at 8 bases. J gave up 3 bases and V 5 bases, and 9 bases lay outside the gene matches. Germline V gene sequence: CDR1 MNHEY, CDR2 SVGAGI. CDR3 length: 15 amino acids. This chain's CDR3 is CASSNLGTRDYEQYF. The CDR3 nucleotides are TGTGCCAGCAGTAACCTAGGGACTAGAGACTACGAGCAGTACTTC.

The count of this clone is one. The rearrangement links TRBV13 to TRBJ2-7, with D tentatively TRBD1 or TRBD2 (5 bases each). V lost 8 bases, J lost 1 base, and 21 bases lay in between. Germline V CDR1 and CDR2: PRHDT, FYEKMQ (reference sequence). This CDR3 is built from 16 residues. The CDR3 region has the DNA TGTGCCAGCGGCCGGGCTCGTGGGACGACTTCCTACGAGCAGTACTTC. This translates into CASGRARGTTSYEQYF.

Of note for this clone: Distinct nucleotide sequences in the sample also encode this CDR3. The V gene is TRBV18, the J gene TRBJ2-7; 9 bases are shared with TRBD1. CDR1 is KGHSH, CDR2 LQKENI, per germline. CDR3 length equals 15 residues. V lost 3 bases, J lost 2 bases, and 5 bases stayed unmatched. CDR3 protein: CASSPPGQGTYEQYF. The CDR3 region has the DNA TGTGCCAGCTCACCGCCGGGACAGGGTACCTACGAGCAGTACTTC.

The chain couples TRBV12-3 or TRBV12-4 to TRBJ2-2; D gene uncertain. This CDR3 is 12 amino acids long. The germline V and J ends were trimmed by 4 bases and 5 bases, with 5 bases remaining between them. The CDR3 DNA is TGTGCCAGCAGTTCGGTAACCGGGGAGCTGTTTTTT. Translated, it gives CASSSVTGELFF.

The chain links TRBV7-9 to TRBJ1-1; D remains ambiguous. CDR1 is SEHNR, CDR2 FQNEAQ, per germline (reference sequence). Trimming cost V 3 bases and J 2 bases, with 13 bases left between them. This CDR3 is 15 amino acids long. CDR3 loop: CASSFTSSYNTEAFF. The CDR3 region has the DNA TGTGCCAGCAGCTTCACGTCCAGTTACAACACTGAAGCTTTCTTT.

This clone was counted between two and nine times. The chain employs TRBV7-8 and TRBJ2-7; either TRBD1 or TRBD2 may supply D (5 bases each). The germline CDR1 and CDR2 sequences are SGHVS and FQNEAQ. This CDR3 is 16 amino acids long. Trimming removed 5 bases at V and 5 bases at J, with 22 bases between. The CDR3: CASSTRDLRYIHEQYF. CDR3 coding DNA: TGTGCCAGCAGCACCCGGGACCTTAGGTATATTCACGAGCAGTACTTC.

This rearrangement joins TRBV6-2 or TRBV6-3 to TRBJ2-1; D gene uncertain. V lost 0 bases and J 5 bases, leaving 8 bases between the germline ends. Germline V gene sequence: CDR1 MNHEY, CDR2 SVGEGT. The CDR3 contains 14 residues. The CDR3 reads CASSYSGTNNEQFF. In nucleotides, the CDR3 is TGTGCCAGCAGTTACTCGGGCACAAACAATGAGCAGTTCTTC.

The chain combines TRBV18 with TRBJ2-1; D gene unclear. Germline values: CDR1 KGHSH, CDR2 LQKENI. The CDR3 has 11 residues. V was trimmed by 2 bases and J by 7 bases, leaving 3 bases between them. CDR3 sequence reads: CASSPLNEQFF. In DNA, the CDR3 is TGTGCCAGCTCACCATTAAATGAGCAGTTCTTC.

This clone was seen only once. This rearrangement joins TRBV23-1 to TRBJ2-2; D unresolved. TRBV23-1 has ORF status, its function being uncertain. Trimming shortened V by 1 base and J by 4 bases, and 10 bases separated the two germline ends. The CDR3 totals 15 residues. The CDR3 here is CASSQYLQSTGELFF. CDR3 coding DNA: TGCGCCAGCAGTCAATACCTACAGAGCACCGGGGAGCTGTTTTTT.

V usage is TRBV2 and J usage is TRBJ2-7; 8 bases match TRBD2. The ends lost 5 bases at V and 6 bases at J; junction bases unmatched: 12. The CDR3 length is 15 residues. Germline CDR1 is SNHLY and CDR2 is FYNNEI. Written as DNA, the CDR3 is TGTGCCAGCAGTCATCCGGGACTAGTGGTCCCCGAGCAGTACTTC. Amino acids: CASSHPGLVVPEQYF.

On this clone itself: The same CDR3 arises from other DNA sequences in this sample as well. The rearrangement links TRBV28 to TRBJ2-3, with 9 bases aligning to TRBD2. V lost 8 bases to trimming and J lost 6 bases; unmatched junction nucleotides: 9. The CDR3 runs to 14 residues. The V gene's germline CDR1 is MDHEN and CDR2 SYDVKM. CDR3 sequence: CASSQAGGADTQYF. The CDR3, as DNA: TGTGCCAGCTCCCAAGCGGGAGGTGCGGATACGCAGTATTTT.

The chain recombines TRBV10-2 with TRBJ2-1, with a possible D match to TRBD2 (5 bases). Per the germline V gene, CDR1 is WSHSY and CDR2 is SAAADI. The CDR3 totals 14 residues. V dropped 1 base and J dropped 10 bases, with 14 bases sitting between them. The CDR3 spells CASSEWAGPVEQFF. Written as DNA, the CDR3 is TGCGCCAGCAGTGAGTGGGCGGGCCCCGTCGAGCAGTTCTTC.

This rearrangement joins TRBV11-2 to TRBJ1-2; 7 bases line up with TRBD1. Trimming cost V 4 bases and J 5 bases; bases outside gene matches: 1. The CDR3 spans 12 residues. Germline lookup yields CDR1 SGHAT and CDR2 FQNNGV. The chain's CDR3 is CASSSGGYGYTF. DNA of the CDR3: TGTGCCAGCAGCTCAGGGGGGTATGGCTACACCTTC.

J is TRBJ2-4 and V is TRBV5-8; D might be TRBD1 or TRBD2, each matching 6 bases. The CDR3 runs 15 residues. V lost 2 bases, J lost 1 base, and 10 bases lay in between. Germline V gene lookup returns CDR1 SGHTS and CDR2 YDEGEE. This chain's CDR3 is CASSLRGAAKNIQYF. The CDR3, as DNA: TGTGCCAGCAGCTTAAGGGGGGCTGCCAAAAACATTCAGTACTTC.

V usage is TRBV28 and J usage is TRBJ2-1; TRBD2 matches 14 bases. This CDR3 is 16 amino acids long. Losses at the gene ends were 6 bases for V and 5 bases for J; bases not matched to a gene: 6. CDR1 is MDHEN, CDR2 SYDVKM, per germline. The DNA for the CDR3 is TGTGCCAGCAGCCTCCCGGGACTAGCGGGAGACAATGAGCAGTTCTTC. This sequence encodes CASSLPGLAGDNEQFF.

The J gene is TRBJ2-7, the V gene TRBV20-1, with TRBD2 as a possible D gene (5 bases). In germline, CDR1 is DFQATT, CDR2 SNEGSKA (reference sequence). V was clipped by 7 bases and J by 4 bases, with 11 bases between them. The CDR3 sequence is 11 residues long. The CDR3 nucleotides read TGCAGTGAACTAGTTGGGTACGAGCAGTACTTC. Its translation is CSELVGYEQYF.

V usage is TRBV5-1 and J usage is TRBJ2-5; possible D gene TRBD1, 6 bases. The CDR3 extends over 14 amino acids. Germline lookup yields CDR1 SGHRS and CDR2 YFSETQ. Trimming removed 4 bases at V and 1 base at J, with 11 bases between. The CDR3 is CASSATGSQETQYF. CDR3 sequence (DNA): TGCGCCAGCAGCGCAACAGGGAGCCAAGAGACCCAGTACTTC.

The genes are TRBV19 and TRBJ2-2, with TRBD1 matching over 8 bases. Germline lookup yields CDR1 LNHDA and CDR2 SQIVND (reference sequence). The trim removed 4 bases at V and 6 bases at J, leaving 7 bases unmatched. The CDR3 spans 15 residues. The CDR3 DNA sequence: TGTGCCAGTAGTAGGCTAATGACAGGGGCCGGGGAGCTGTTTTTT. Translated: CASSRLMTGAGELFF.

The CDR3 loop is CTSGEETQYF. As DNA, the CDR3 is TGTACGAGCGGGGAAGAGACCCAGTACTTC. The V gene is TRBV5-8, the J gene TRBJ2-5; TRBD2 aligns across 7 bases. Per germline, CDR1 SGHTS and CDR2 YDEGEE. The length of the CDR3 is 10 residues.

The V call is TRBV30, the J call TRBJ2-3; D is unclear. Germline V gene data show CDR1 as GTSNPN and CDR2 as SVGIG (reference sequence). The CDR3 is 16 residues long. With 1 base removed from V and 2 bases from J, the gap between germline ends came to 16 bases. The CDR3 nucleotides read TGTGCCTGGAGTGCCAAGATGATTCGGGCCACAGATACGCAGTATTTT. It specifies CAWSAKMIRATDTQYF.

The J gene is TRBJ1-5, the V gene TRBV7-8; possible D gene TRBD1, 5 bases. Looked up from germline, CDR1 is SGHVS and CDR2 is FQNEAQ. This CDR3 is built from 14 residues. Trimming left V 5 bases short and J 4 bases short, with 12 bases between. CDR3 nucleotide sequence: TGTGCCAGCAGCCAAAGCCGGGGGAATCAGCCCCAGCATTTT. Translating gives CASSQSRGNQPQHF. Drawing the rest from reference TRBV7-8 and TRBJ1-5, the complete variable domain is GAGVSQSPRYKVAKRGQDVALRCDPISGHVSLFWYQQALGQGPEFLTYFQNEAQLDKSGLPSDRFFAERPEGSVSTLKIQRTQQEDSAVYLCASSQSRGNQPQHFGDGTRLSIL.

This sequence joins TRBV6-5 and TRBJ1-1, with TRBD1 identical over 9 bases. V was pared by 4 bases and J by 2 bases, with 5 bases of the junction left unmatched. Germline lookup yields CDR1 MNHEY and CDR2 SVGAGI. This CDR3 has 15 amino acids. Written as DNA, the CDR3 is TGTGCCAGCAGTTTAACAGGGGGCAGAAACACTGAAGCTTTCTTT. It yields the protein CASSLTGGRNTEAFF.

This clone was observed a handful of times. The V and J genes are TRBV6-2 or TRBV6-3 and TRBJ2-2; no reliable D call. Looked up from germline, CDR1 is MNHEY and CDR2 is SVGEGT. Trimming shortened V by 6 bases and J by 3 bases, and 17 bases separated the two germline ends. The CDR3 length is 16 residues. CDR3: CASSPLLRWYTGELFF. CDR3 coding DNA: TGTGCCAGCAGCCCCCTTTTGCGGTGGTACACCGGGGAGCTGTTTTTT.

This sequence joins TRBV5-1 and TRBJ2-3; D may match TRBD1 or TRBD2 (5 bases each). CDR1 and CDR2 (germline): SGHRS, YFSETQ. This CDR3 is built from 15 residues. V shed 4 bases and J shed 4 bases, with 16 bases lying between them. CDR3 sequence (DNA): TGCGCCAGCAGCATTGGGACCGCGGCAGCAGATACGCAGTATTTT. It codes for CASSIGTAAADTQYF.

J is TRBJ2-7 and V is TRBV28; 11 bases match TRBD2. This CDR3 comprises 17 residues. V trimming: 1 base; J trimming: 3 bases; junction bases outside the gene matches: 8. Germline CDR1 is MDHEN and CDR2 is SYDVKM. The CDR3 DNA reads as TGTGCCAGCAGTTTATCAGGACGAGGGACTAGCGGCTACGAGCAGTACTTC. This translates into CASSLSGRGTSGYEQYF. Filled out from reference TRBV28 and TRBJ2-7, the complete variable domain reads DVKVTQSSRYLVKRTGEKVFLECVQDMDHENMFWYRQDPGLGLRLIYFSYDVKMKEKGDIPEGYSVSREKKERFSLILESASTNQTSMYLCASSLSGRGTSGYEQYFGPGTRLTVT.

This clone was observed a handful of times. V gene TRBV5-1 combines with J gene TRBJ2-1, with 9 bases fitting TRBD1. This CDR3 has 15 residues. Germline V gene sequence: CDR1 SGHRS, CDR2 YFSETQ. V lost 4 bases and J lost 3; bases outside the gene matches: 5. The CDR3: CASSPRDRDYNEQFF. The CDR3, as DNA: TGCGCCAGCAGCCCCCGGGACAGGGACTACAATGAGCAGTTCTTC. The full variable domain, with the rest looked up from reference TRBV5-1 and TRBJ2-1, is KAGVTQTPRYLIKTRGQQVTLSCSPISGHRSVSWYQQTPGQGLQFLFEYFSETQRNKGNFPGRFSGRQFSNSRSEMNVSTLELGDSALYLCASSPRDRDYNEQFFGPGTRLTVL.

V gene TRBV28 combines with J gene TRBJ2-7; no definite D call. V gave up 3 bases and J gave up 7 bases, with 10 bases separating them. The V gene's germline CDR1 is MDHEN and CDR2 SYDVKM. The CDR3 totals 12 residues. CDR3: CASSLARREQYF. The CDR3 region has the DNA TGTGCCAGCAGTTTGGCCCGGAGAGAGCAGTACTTC.

The genes are TRBV29-1 and TRBJ2-3; D tentatively reads TRBD1 or TRBD2 (5 bases each). V was trimmed by 3 bases and J by 7 bases, leaving 17 bases between them. The length of the CDR3 is 14 residues. Germline lookup yields CDR1 SQVTM and CDR2 ANQGSEA. The CDR3 here is CSVERGSAPNTQYF. The CDR3 region has the DNA TGCAGCGTTGAGAGGGGATCGGCGCCTAATACGCAGTATTTT.

The genes are TRBV5-6 and TRBJ2-7; D gene unclear. Per germline, CDR1 SGHDT and CDR2 YYEEEE. V was shortened by 3 bases and J by 0 bases, with 10 bases between the two germline ends. The CDR3 is made up of 14 amino acids. In nucleotides, the CDR3 is TGTGCCAGCAGCTGGTCGGAAAGCTCCTACGAGCAGTACTTC. Its protein is CASSWSESSYEQYF.

V usage is TRBV27 and J usage is TRBJ2-7, with D unclear. The ends were cut back, 5 bases at V and 0 bases at J, with 8 bases in the middle. Germline V gene sequence: CDR1 MNHEY, CDR2 SMNVEV (reference sequence). This CDR3 spans 13 amino acids. The CDR3 DNA reads as TGTGCCAGCAGTCCCTTCAGCTCCTACGAGCAGTACTTC. It translates to CASSPFSSYEQYF.

This clone was counted only a few times. CDR3 sequence reads: CASSPWSGGSYNEQFF. CDR3 DNA sequence: TGTGCCAGCAGCCCTTGGTCGGGAGGCTCCTACAATGAGCAGTTCTTC. The genes are TRBV7-2 and TRBJ2-1; 7 nucleotides line up with TRBD2. CDR3 length equals 16 residues. V trimming: 5 bases; J trimming: 0 bases; junction bases outside the gene matches: 7. Germline CDR1 and CDR2: SGHTA and FQGNSA.